These 31 T cell receptor beta chains were sequenced from one sample in a study of T cells in women clearing cervical HPV infection. Here immunoSEQ multiplex PCR was the method, and the copy in TCRdb shows in-frame clones only, minus some. This repertoire comprises 40,000 or so clones; its ten largest clones make up roughly 5.2%. Sequencing was performed on blood buffy coat. Receptors originate from a woman between 18 and 70 years old with a cervical HPV16 infection that either progressed to CIN3+ or cleared (not recorded which).

As for this clone: The CDR3 is cut off 3 residues early in the read; its end comes from the germline J gene. The J gene is TRBJ2-1, the V gene TRBV7-9; TRBD2 agrees at 11 bases. V shed 4 bases and J 7 bases; nucleotides not matched to a gene: 6. The CDR3 totals 15 residues. CDR1 is SEHNR and CDR2 is FQNEAQ in the germline V gene (reference sequence). CDR3 protein: CASSSTSGSGNEQFF. The CDR3 DNA, read in part, is TGTGCCAGCAGCTCTACTAGCGGGAGTGGAAATGAG.

Worth noting for this clone: The read gets to within 3 residues of the CDR3 end, and the germline J gene fills in the rest. The chain combines TRBV7-2 with TRBJ2-3; D is perhaps TRBD2 (5 bases). From germline, CDR1 is SGHTA and CDR2 FQGNSA. This CDR3 is 15 amino acids long. Incomplete CDR3 DNA: TGTGCCAGCAGCGAAACCGAGGGCCCGCAAGAGACG. Encoded protein: CASSETEGPQET. The full CDR3 reads CASSETEGPQETQYF.

Points on this clone: The sequenced fragment ends 3 residues before the CDR3 boundary, so the rest is inferred from the germline J gene. This chain joins TRBV7-2 and TRBJ1-2, with D uncertain. Germline lookup yields CDR1 SGHTA and CDR2 FQGNSA. The CDR3 totals 14 residues. The CDR3 bases that were read are TGTGCCAGCAGCCACCTCCCCCGACCGGGGGGC. This gives the protein CASSHLPRPGG. The entire CDR3 protein reads CASSHLPRPGGYTF.

On this clone itself: The read ends 3 residues early relative to the CDR3; the germline J gene fills the gap. J is TRBJ2-3 and V is TRBV7-8, with 10 nucleotides matching TRBD2. The length of the CDR3 is 16 residues. Germline CDR1 SGHVS, CDR2 FQNEAQ. The CDR3 reads CASSPRLAGGGETQYF. The CDR3 DNA, read in part, is TGTGCCAGCAGCCCTAGATTAGCGGGAGGTGGAGAGACG.

A word on this clone: The read ends 3 residues before the CDR3 terminus; that terminus is restored from the germline J gene. The chain employs TRBV7-2 and TRBJ1-1, with D uncertain. The CDR3 loop spans 14 amino acids. Germline assignment: CDR1 SGHTA and CDR2 FQGNSA. Trimming stripped 2 bases from V and 2 bases from J, with 9 bases between. The CDR3 sequence: CASSLRTDNTEAFF. The CDR3 bases that were read are TGTGCCAGCAGCTTACGTACAGATAACACTGAA.

On this clone itself: The read ends 3 residues early relative to the CDR3; the germline J gene fills the gap. The chain combines TRBV19 with TRBJ2-1, with TRBD2 matching over 10 bases. The CDR3 length is 17 residues. Trimming took 5 bases from V and 0 from J; bases not matched to a gene: 7. Germline CDR1 and CDR2: LNHDA and SQIVND (reference sequence). The CDR3 protein is CASSETSGVSSYNEQFF. The part of the CDR3 DNA that was read is TGTGCCAGTAGTGAAACTAGCGGGGTTAGCTCCTACAATGAG.

On this clone: The read falls 3 residues short of the CDR3 end, and the missing part is taken from the germline J gene. This rearrangement joins TRBV6-1 to TRBJ2-7; 8 nucleotides line up with TRBD2. The CDR3 is made up of 15 amino acids. Unmatched junction bases numbered 8, after V lost 4 bases and J lost 3 bases. The germline CDR1 and CDR2 sequences are MNHNS and SASEGT. The CDR3 sequence: CASSAGTSFVYEQYF. The covered CDR3 bases are TGTGCCAGCAGTGCCGGGACTAGTTTTGTCTACGAG.

A remark on this clone: The missing CDR3 end, 3 residues past where the read stops, is filled in from the germline J gene. The chain joins TRBV19 to TRBJ1-2; tentatively, D is TRBD1 (6 bases). V was shortened by 3 bases and J by 4 bases, with 15 bases between the two germline ends. This CDR3 has 15 residues. Per germline, CDR1 LNHDA and CDR2 SQIVND (reference sequence). The CDR3 DNA, read in part, is TGTGCCAGTAGTATGGGGACGGACAGCTTCTATGGC. Protein: CASSMGTDSFYG. The whole CDR3 sequence is CASSMGTDSFYGYTF.

As concerns this clone: From the germline J gene comes the end of the CDR3, since the read stops 3 residues before it. J is TRBJ1-1 and V is TRBV19; possibly TRBD1 for D (6 bases). Looked up from germline, CDR1 is LNHDA and CDR2 is SQIVND (reference sequence). This CDR3 has 13 amino acids. CDR3 bases read: TGTGCCAGTAGTATACAGGGGAAAAACGAG. Translating gives CASSIQGKNE. From start to end, the CDR3 is CASSIQGKNEAFF.

About this clone itself: The read gets to within 3 residues of the CDR3 end, and the germline J gene fills in the rest. The chain recombines TRBV18 with TRBJ2-3; 9 bases are a match to TRBD2. The CDR3 is 15 amino acids. The V and J ends lost 4 bases and 0 bases, in that order; junction bases with no gene match: 2. In germline, CDR1 is KGHSH, CDR2 LQKENI. The CDR3 loop is CASSLAGASTDTQYF. The covered CDR3 bases are TGTGCCAGCTCACTAGCGGGGGCTAGCACAGATACG.

To note about this clone: The observed sequence ends 3 residues before the CDR3 terminus, with the missing tail filled in from the germline J gene. This chain joins TRBV5-1 and TRBJ1-1; D possibly corresponds to TRBD1 (5 bases). The germline V gene encodes CDR1 SGHRS and CDR2 YFSETQ. Trimming took 4 bases from V and 0 from J, leaving 7 bases between them. This CDR3 is built from 13 residues. CDR3 DNA, as far as it was read: TGCGCCAGCAGCATGGACATGAACACTGAA. Residues: CASSMDMNTE. The whole CDR3 reads CASSMDMNTEAFF.

In the case of this clone: The read falls 3 residues short of the CDR3 end, and the missing part is taken from the germline J gene. The V gene is TRBV6-2 or TRBV6-3, the J gene TRBJ2-7, with TRBD2 identical over 10 bases. Germline assignment: CDR1 MNHEY and CDR2 SVGEGT. The CDR3 loop spans 15 amino acids. Trimming took 3 bases from V and 6 from J; bases not matched to a gene: 8. The CDR3 loop reads CASSYLAGGPPEQYF. The sequenced part of the CDR3 DNA is TGTGCCAGCAGTTATTTAGCGGGGGGTCCCCCCGAG.

As to this clone: The sequence runs out 3 residues before the end of the CDR3; the remainder is reconstructed from the germline J gene. The rearrangement joins TRBV20-1 to TRBJ2-2; weak D call: TRBD1 (5 bases). The V end was cut by 1 base, the J end by 1 base, with 16 bases between. CDR3 size: 17 residues. Germline assignment: CDR1 DFQATT and CDR2 SNEGSKA (reference sequence). This CDR3 reads CSARVVRVALNTGELFF. Partial CDR3 DNA: TGCAGTGCTAGAGTTGTCAGGGTGGCGTTGAACACCGGGGAG.

Notes on this clone: Read sequence stops 3 residues before the CDR3 end, and the germline J gene provides the missing end. This rearrangement joins TRBV28 to TRBJ2-7; TRBD2 matches at 11 bases. CDR3 length equals 17 residues. Germline V gene lookup returns CDR1 MDHEN and CDR2 SYDVKM. Trimming took 11 bases from V and 2 from J; bases not matched to a gene: 17. The CDR3 is CAGKRVVAGGPTYEQYF. The sequenced part of the CDR3 DNA is TGTGCCGGTAAAAGAGTCGTAGCGGGAGGGCCGACCTACGAG.

With regard to this clone: The read is 3 residues too short to cover the CDR3 end, so that end is filled in from the germline J gene. The gene calls are TRBV7-8 and TRBJ1-4, with D perhaps matching TRBD1 (6 bases). Germline lookup yields CDR1 SGHVS and CDR2 FQNEAQ. The CDR3 covers 15 residues. V gave up 6 bases and J gave up 3 bases, with 14 bases separating them. The CDR3 sequence is CASSSTGWANEKLFF. CDR3 DNA (partial): TGTGCCAGCAGTTCCACAGGGTGGGCTAATGAAAAA.

Partial CDR3 DNA: TGCAGTGCTAGAGACACAGGGAGGTCCTACAATGAG. Its protein product is CSARDTGRSYNE. The whole CDR3 region reads CSARDTGRSYNEQFF. The chain recombines TRBV20-1 with TRBJ2-1, with D perhaps given as TRBD1 or TRBD2 (6 bases each). The CDR3 extends 3 residues past the end of the read, so its final part is completed from the germline J gene. V was shortened by 0 bases and J by 1 base, with 10 bases between the two germline ends. Looked up from germline, CDR1 is DFQATT and CDR2 is SNEGSKA (reference sequence). CDR3 length: 15 amino acids.

Of note for this clone: The read ends 3 residues before the CDR3 terminus; that terminus is restored from the germline J gene. The genes are TRBV28 and TRBJ2-7; TRBD1 is a possible D gene (6 bases). This CDR3 comprises 14 residues. The V end was cut by 7 bases, the J end by 1 base, with 14 bases between. CDR1 MDHEN and CDR2 SYDVKM come from the germline V gene. This CDR3 reads CASTSGTLSYEQYF. The DNA read from the CDR3 is TGTGCCAGCACCTCCGGGACACTTTCCTACGAG.

Details on this clone: The read ends 3 residues shy of where the CDR3 ends; the end is completed using the germline J gene. The genes are TRBV7-2 and TRBJ2-2; tentatively, D is TRBD2 (5 bases). The CDR3 loop spans 15 amino acids. V lost 6 bases, J lost 6 bases, and 17 bases lay in between. CDR1 and CDR2 from the germline V gene are SGHTA and FQGNSA. CDR3: CASRSASGLAGELFF. Partial CDR3 DNA: TGTGCCAGCAGATCTGCCAGCGGTTTGGCCGGGGAG.

Regarding this clone: The sequenced fragment ends 3 residues before the CDR3 boundary, so the rest is inferred from the germline J gene. V gene TRBV30 combines with J gene TRBJ1-4; 8 nucleotides match TRBD1. Per germline, CDR1 GTSNPN and CDR2 SVGIG (reference sequence). V lost 2 bases and J lost 7; bases outside the gene matches: 6. This CDR3 comprises 14 residues. The CDR3 is CAWSISGGREKLFF. Partial CDR3 DNA: TGTGCCTGGAGTATCTCAGGGGGCCGTGAAAAA. Looking up the rest from reference TRBV30 and TRBJ1-4 gives the full variable domain: SQTIHQWPATLVQPVGSPLSLECTVEGTSNPNLYWYRQAAGRGLQLLFYSVGIGQISSEVPQNLSASRPQDRQFILSSKKLLLSDSGFYLCAWSISGGREKLFFGSGTQLSVL.

Note on this clone: The read ends 3 residues before the CDR3 terminus; that terminus is restored from the germline J gene. This sequence joins TRBV20-1 and TRBJ2-4; 9 bases are a match to TRBD1. There are 13 residues in the CDR3. In germline, CDR1 is DFQATT, CDR2 SNEGSKA (reference sequence). This CDR3 reads CSGPGQGRETQYF. CDR3 DNA, as far as it was read: TGCAGTGGTCCGGGACAGGGTCGAGAGACT.

Turning to this clone: With the read ending 3 residues before the CDR3 end, the germline J gene is used to fill in that end. The chain couples TRBV7-9 to TRBJ1-1, with D maybe TRBD1 (6 bases). This CDR3 contains 15 residues. V lost 1 base and J lost 3, with 12 bases in between. Germline CDR1 and CDR2: SEHNR and FQNEAQ (reference sequence). The chain's CDR3 is CASSLEQGSYTEAFF. The covered CDR3 bases are TGTGCCAGCAGCTTAGAACAGGGATCCTACACTGAA.

Details on this clone: The CDR3 end falls 3 residues outside the read, so it is completed with the germline J gene. The chain employs TRBV2 and TRBJ2-5, with D unresolved. The CDR3 is 10 residues long. The germline V gene has CDR1 SNHLY and CDR2 FYNNEI. Trimming cost V 11 bases and J 7 bases, with 11 bases left between them. The part of the CDR3 DNA that was read is TGTGCCTTCCTCTCAGGGACC. Its protein product is CAFLSGT. The whole CDR3 sequence is CAFLSGTQYF.

In the case of this clone: The CDR3 end lies 3 residues beyond the end of the read and is filled in from the germline J gene. The chain employs TRBV30 and TRBJ2-3; D perhaps matches TRBD2 (5 bases). Germline V gene data show CDR1 as GTSNPN and CDR2 as SVGIG (reference sequence). CDR3 length equals 11 residues. The CDR3 sequence: CAWSLSETQYF. Incomplete CDR3 DNA: TGTGCCTGGAGCCTTAGCGAGACG.

The part of the CDR3 DNA that was read is TGTGCCAGCAGTTACCCCCCAGCGCGCGACAATGAG. This gives the protein CASSYPPARDNE. The whole CDR3 is CASSYPPARDNEQFF. This chain connects TRBV6-2 or TRBV6-3 to TRBJ2-1; no reliable D call. The CDR3 extends 3 residues past the end of the read, so its final part is completed from the germline J gene. The CDR3 runs 15 residues. Germline-derived CDR1 and CDR2 are MNHEY and SVGEGT. Deletions cut 2 bases from V and 5 bases from J, with 13 bases between.

On this clone itself: The read ends 3 residues early relative to the CDR3; the germline J gene fills the gap. This rearrangement joins TRBV30 to TRBJ2-3; TRBD2 matches 11 bases. The CDR3 covers 15 residues. Germline V gives CDR1 GTSNPN, CDR2 SVGIG (reference sequence). The V and J ends lost 3 bases and 3 bases, in that order; junction bases with no gene match: 5. The CDR3 bases that were read are TGTGCCTGGAGCCTAGGGACTAGCGGAACAGATACG. Translating gives CAWSLGTSGTDT. The entire CDR3 is CAWSLGTSGTDTQYF.

Points on this clone: The sequence runs out 3 residues before the end of the CDR3; the remainder is reconstructed from the germline J gene. This chain joins TRBV12-3 or TRBV12-4 and TRBJ1-3; D is ambiguous. The length of the CDR3 is 13 residues. V shed 3 bases and J shed 4 bases, with 7 bases lying between them. The CDR3 loop reads CASSLSAGNTIYF. The sequenced part of the CDR3 DNA is TGTGCCAGCAGTTTGAGTGCGGGAAACACC.

Note on this clone: The CDR3 extends 3 residues past the end of the read, so its final part is completed from the germline J gene. This sequence joins TRBV19 and TRBJ2-7; TRBD2 aligns across 9 bases. Germline CDR1 is LNHDA and CDR2 is SQIVND (reference sequence). V lost 3 bases and J lost 2; bases outside the gene matches: 2. The CDR3 length is 14 residues. CDR3 loop: CASSMAGGPYEQYF. Incomplete CDR3 DNA: TGTGCCAGTAGTATGGCGGGAGGGCCCTACGAG.

In regard to this clone: The read stops 3 residues short of the end of the CDR3; the missing end is completed from the germline J gene. The chain has TRBV30 and TRBJ2-2, with a tentative D call TRBD2 (5 bases). CDR1 is GTSNPN, CDR2 SVGIG, per germline (reference sequence). The CDR3 totals 15 residues. V was shortened by 1 base and J by 2 bases, with 11 bases between the two germline ends. The CDR3 spells CAWSGTSLNTGELFF. The sequenced CDR3 bases are TGTGCCTGGAGTGGGACTTCCCTTAACACCGGGGAG.

Remarks on this clone: The sequenced fragment ends 3 residues before the CDR3 boundary, so the rest is inferred from the germline J gene. The V gene is TRBV5-6, the J gene TRBJ2-7; D not resolved. The germline CDR1 and CDR2 sequences are SGHDT and YYEEEE. The CDR3 totals 13 residues. V lost 5 bases and J 3 bases, leaving 12 bases between the germline ends. Incomplete CDR3 DNA: TGTGCCAGCAGTTCTATGACACTCTACGAG. It translates to CASSSMTLYE. The CDR3 as a whole reads CASSSMTLYEQYF.

Comments on this clone: The missing CDR3 end, 3 residues past where the read stops, is filled in from the germline J gene. The V gene is TRBV5-8, the J gene TRBJ2-7; D is unclear. Germline lookup yields CDR1 SGHTS and CDR2 YDEGEE. The CDR3 totals 11 residues. V was trimmed by 4 bases and J by 3 bases, leaving 5 bases between them. Partial CDR3 DNA: TGTGCCAGCAGCCCTTACTACGAG. Translating it yields CASSPYYE. The whole CDR3 protein reads CASSPYYEQYF.

With regard to this clone: The read ends 3 residues early relative to the CDR3; the germline J gene fills the gap. The chain uses TRBV20-1 and TRBJ1-2; D might be TRBD1 (5 bases). V lost 5 bases and J 3 bases, leaving 19 bases between the germline ends. This CDR3 has 15 amino acids. Germline V gene sequence: CDR1 DFQATT, CDR2 SNEGSKA (reference sequence). The part of the CDR3 DNA that was read is TGCAGTGCTGCCCCTAGTAGCGGGGGGTACTATGGC. It yields the protein CSAAPSSGGYYG. The whole CDR3 protein is CSAAPSSGGYYGYTF.